The 26 T cell receptor beta chains below come from one sample, sequenced in a study of T cell repertoires in cytomegalovirus infection. The antigens of these receptors remain unknown. Using its own MiXCR run on the reads, TCRdb lists one record per CDR3 protein. In the table there are approximately 34,000 distinct CDR3 sequences, around half of which are singletons. The sample here was CD8+ T cells from cultured PBMCs, taken from culture after CMV antigen stimulation. The receptors come from a human donor in good health (CMV status not recorded). Some clones in this sample may be carry-over from other donors' samples.

Regarding this clonotype: At one end the junction does not follow the germline gene, possibly because of a read error. The chain couples TRBV7-2 to TRBJ2-5, with TRBD2 matching over 11 bases. Germline values: CDR1 SGHTA, CDR2 FQGNSA. The CDR3 length is 14 residues. The CDR3 is CVSSFGLAGETQYF. The CDR3 DNA reads TGTGTCAGCAGTTTCGGACTAGCGGGTGAGACCCAGTACTTC.

The rearrangement links TRBV18 to TRBJ2-2; D gene unclear. The CDR3 has 12 amino acids. V dropped 2 bases and J dropped 4 bases, with 2 bases sitting between them. Per germline, CDR1 KGHSH and CDR2 LQKENI. The DNA for the CDR3 is TGTGCCAGCTCACCATCCACCGGGGAGCTGTTTTTT. It codes for CASSPSTGELFF.

With respect to this clonotype: An end of the junction differs from the germline gene, which may be a read error. This chain connects TRBV4-1 to TRBJ2-7; 8 positions agree with TRBD2. There are 14 residues in the CDR3. CDR1 and CDR2 from the germline V gene are MGHRA and YSYEKL. CDR3 coding DNA: TGTGCCAGCAGCCAAGCGGGGGCCACCTACGAGCAGTACTTC. It yields the protein CASSQAGATYEQYF.

The J gene is TRBJ1-1, the V gene TRBV7-6; D ambiguous. This CDR3 is built from 14 residues. Per the germline V gene, CDR1 is SGHVS and CDR2 is FNYEAQ. The ends were cut back, 6 bases at V and 3 bases at J, with 14 bases in the middle. CDR3 DNA: TGTGCCAGCAGGGTCGGGTTCTCCGACACTGAAGCTTTCTTT. It encodes CASRVGFSDTEAFF.

The chain is built from TRBV27 and TRBJ2-2, with TRBD2 as a possible D gene (5 bases). The V gene's germline CDR1 is MNHEY and CDR2 SMNVEV (reference sequence). The CDR3 spans 15 residues. Trimming shortened V by 6 bases and J by 0 bases, and 11 bases separated the two germline ends. The CDR3 region has the DNA TGTGCCAGCAGGCCAAGAGGGACGAACACCGGGGAGCTGTTTTTT. Its protein is CASRPRGTNTGELFF.

The chain has TRBV14 and TRBJ2-7; 8 positions agree with TRBD2. The CDR3 sequence is 13 residues long. V was clipped by 4 bases and J by 5 bases; unmatched bases: 4. Germline assignment: CDR1 SGHDN and CDR2 FVKESK. Here the CDR3 DNA reads TGTGCCAGCAGCCTCACGGGGGGGAACGAGCAGTACTTC. Its translation is CASSLTGGNEQYF.

This chain connects TRBV2 to TRBJ1-4; no definite D call. The CDR3 totals 15 residues. V dropped 0 bases and J dropped 3 bases, with 8 bases sitting between them. The germline gives CDR1 SNHLY, CDR2 FYNNEI. The CDR3 here is CASSEAAGPNEKLFF. CDR3 coding DNA: TGTGCCAGCAGTGAAGCGGCAGGCCCTAATGAAAAACTGTTTTTT. Full variable domain (missing parts from reference TRBV2 and TRBJ1-4): EPEVTQTPSHQVTQMGQEVILRCVPISNHLYFYWYRQILGQKVEFLVSFYNNEISEKSEIFDDQFSVERPDGSNFTLKIRSTKLEDSAMYFCASSEAAGPNEKLFFGSGTQLSVL.

The rearrangement uses TRBV27 and TRBJ1-6; D perhaps matches TRBD1 (5 bases). This CDR3 is 14 amino acids long. Germline assignment: CDR1 MNHEY and CDR2 SMNVEV (reference sequence). V gave up 7 bases and J gave up 7 bases, with 14 bases separating them. The CDR3 loop reads CASKAAGLNSPLHF. CDR3 nucleotide sequence: TGTGCCAGCAAAGCGGCAGGGTTAAATTCACCCCTCCACTTT.

The V gene is TRBV7-9, the J gene TRBJ2-7; D is unresolved. V gave up 5 bases and J gave up 1 base, with 9 bases separating them. The CDR3 runs to 13 residues. Per germline, CDR1 SEHNR and CDR2 FQNEAQ (reference sequence). Written as DNA, the CDR3 is TGTGCCAGCAGCCCGACTGGGTCCTACGAGCAGTACTTC. Amino acid sequence: CASSPTGSYEQYF.

J is TRBJ1-1 and V is TRBV7-9; D gene unclear. Germline V lookup: CDR1 SEHNR, CDR2 FQNEAQ (reference sequence). Between the trimmed V and J ends, which lost 8 bases and 3 bases, there was a span of 16 bases. The CDR3 is 14 amino acids. CDR3 in amino acids: CASELVSGDTEAFF. For the CDR3, the DNA is TGTGCCAGCGAGTTAGTTTCGGGAGACACTGAAGCTTTCTTT.

This clonotype came up a few times. The chain combines TRBV12-3 or TRBV12-4 with TRBJ2-1; tentatively, D is TRBD1 (6 bases). With 2 bases removed from V and 8 bases from J, the gap between germline ends came to 13 bases. This CDR3 spans 14 amino acids. CDR3 sequence: CASSLTQGIYEQFF. The CDR3 DNA reads as TGTGCCAGCAGTTTAACCCAGGGGATCTATGAGCAGTTCTTC.

The chain recombines TRBV7-6 with TRBJ2-7; D remains unclear. V was cut by 4 bases and J by 0 bases, with 7 bases left in between. There are 13 residues in the CDR3. Germline CDR1 is SGHVS and CDR2 is FNYEAQ. CDR3: CASSSQSSYEQYF. In nucleotides, the CDR3 is TGTGCCAGCAGCTCCCAAAGCTCCTACGAGCAGTACTTC.

This clonotype has just a few counts. This chain uses TRBV11-3 with TRBJ2-2, with D unresolved. The CDR3 sequence is 14 residues long. Germline loops: CDR1 SGHNT, CDR2 YENEEA. Deletions cut 5 bases from V and 4 bases from J, with 11 bases between. CDR3 amino acids: CASSQSIGTGELFF. CDR3 coding DNA: TGTGCCAGCAGCCAGTCAATCGGCACCGGGGAGCTGTTTTTT.

This clonotype was recorded a few times. The chain employs TRBV12-3 or TRBV12-4 and TRBJ2-5; D gene unclear. This CDR3 region has 15 residues. V was pared by 0 bases and J by 2 bases, with 10 bases between. The CDR3 coding sequence is TGTGCCAGCAGTTTAGCGGCGGCTGCTCAAGAGACCCAGTACTTC. Its protein is CASSLAAAAQETQYF.

This clonotype appeared a few times. V usage is TRBV7-3 and J usage is TRBJ1-1, with D hard to call. This CDR3 comprises 14 residues. Germline V gives CDR1 SGHTA, CDR2 FQGTGA. The V end lost 2 bases, the J end lost 1 base, and 8 bases lay between the germline ends. CDR3 loop: CASSLDNRNTEAFF. The CDR3 nucleotides read TGTGCCAGCAGCTTAGACAACCGGAACACTGAAGCTTTCTTT.

The V and J genes are TRBV27 and TRBJ1-1; 8 bases are a match to TRBD1. CDR1 MNHEY and CDR2 SMNVEV come from the germline V gene (reference sequence). The CDR3 consists of 13 residues. The J segment lost 7 bases and the V segment lost 4 bases, leaving 5 bases of the junction unmatched. CDR3 sequence reads: CASSYGQGGEAFF. CDR3 nucleotide sequence: TGTGCCAGCAGTTACGGACAGGGAGGTGAAGCTTTCTTT.

This rearrangement joins TRBV2 to TRBJ2-1, with 10 nucleotides matching TRBD2. V was clipped by 7 bases and J by 5 bases; unmatched bases: 5. The CDR3 length is 14 residues. Germline lookup yields CDR1 SNHLY and CDR2 FYNNEI. CDR3 amino acids: CASMGTSANNEQFF. CDR3 DNA sequence: TGTGCCAGCATGGGGACTAGCGCTAACAATGAGCAGTTCTTC.

The rearrangement uses TRBV11-2 and TRBJ2-5; D gene ambiguous. With 0 bases removed from V and 3 bases from J, the gap between germline ends came to 5 bases. The germline gives CDR1 SGHAT, CDR2 FQNNGV. The CDR3 has 13 amino acids. CDR3 sequence: CASSLDLEETQYF. CDR3 coding DNA: TGTGCCAGCAGCTTAGATCTGGAAGAGACCCAGTACTTC.

The chain uses TRBV27 and TRBJ1-3, with D maybe TRBD1 (5 bases). This CDR3 has 16 residues. V dropped 0 bases and J dropped 2 bases, with 11 bases sitting between them. Germline values: CDR1 MNHEY, CDR2 SMNVEV (reference sequence). This CDR3 is CASSLSRQLAGNTIYF. The CDR3 DNA sequence: TGTGCCAGCAGTTTATCGAGACAGCTCGCTGGAAACACCATATATTTT.

The V call is TRBV12-3 or TRBV12-4, the J call TRBJ1-1; D is perhaps TRBD1 (6 bases). The CDR3 totals 16 residues. The germline V and J ends were trimmed by 4 bases and 1 base, with 16 bases remaining between them. Here the CDR3 DNA reads TGTGCCAGCAGTTCTTCCTCGGGGGGCCGGAACACTGAAGCTTTCTTT. Translation: CASSSSSGGRNTEAFF.

The chain combines TRBV6-5 with TRBJ1-1, with D perhaps TRBD1 (6 bases). CDR1 is MNHEY, CDR2 SVGAGI, per germline. This CDR3 has 14 residues. The ends were cut back, 2 bases at V and 4 bases at J, with 11 bases in the middle. The CDR3 reads CASSYGQGLTEAFF. The CDR3 DNA reads as TGTGCCAGCAGTTACGGGCAGGGGCTCACTGAAGCTTTCTTT.

The chain couples TRBV7-6 to TRBJ1-3; tentative D call: TRBD1 (5 bases). The germline V gene has CDR1 SGHVS and CDR2 FNYEAQ. The CDR3 extends over 13 amino acids. V was clipped by 5 bases and J by 3 bases, with 8 bases between them. Here the CDR3 reads CASSGDFGNTIYF. The CDR3 DNA reads as TGTGCCAGCAGCGGGGACTTTGGAAACACCATATATTTT.

The chain combines TRBV6-6 with TRBJ2-3, with 10 bases fitting TRBD1. J gave up 5 bases and V 6 bases, and 8 bases lay outside the gene matches. Germline CDR1 and CDR2: MNHNY and SVGAGI (reference sequence). The CDR3 is 15 residues long. The CDR3 reads CASRGDRGHRDTQYF. CDR3 DNA: TGTGCCAGCAGAGGCGACAGGGGGCATAGAGATACGCAGTATTTT.

The chain employs TRBV29-1 and TRBJ2-7; a weak D match, TRBD2 (5 bases). The germline gives CDR1 SQVTM, CDR2 ANQGSEA. The CDR3 extends over 11 amino acids. The CDR3 sequence is CTAELGYEQYF. CDR3 DNA sequence: TGCACCGCCGAACTAGGCTACGAGCAGTACTTC.

The chain recombines TRBV28 with TRBJ2-2, with 11 bases fitting TRBD2. V shed 1 base, J shed 5 bases, and the junction held 3 bases outside the gene matches. CDR1 and CDR2 from the germline V gene are MDHEN and SYDVKM. The CDR3 is 16 residues long. The CDR3 nucleotides read TGTGCCAGCAGTTTATCGCTAGCGGGAGGAACCGGGGAGCTGTTTTTT. Encoded protein: CASSLSLAGGTGELFF.

The gene calls are TRBV6-1 and TRBJ1-1, with D possibly matching TRBD1 (5 bases). Trimming took 5 bases from V and 4 from J, leaving 20 bases between them. The CDR3 runs to 16 residues. The germline gives CDR1 MNHNS, CDR2 SASEGT. CDR3 sequence: CASSYGWGGIGTEAFF. The CDR3 DNA reads as TGTGCCAGCAGTTACGGTTGGGGGGGGATTGGCACTGAAGCTTTCTTT.